This T cell receptor (beta chain) was found in a study of shared clonotypes between healthy human individuals. Sequenced by immunoSEQ multiplex PCR; TCRdb stores in-frame clones only, minus some. The sample carries over 800,000 clones, around 92% recorded once. Trimming shortened V by 2 bases and J by 4 bases, and 15 bases separated the two germline ends. Germline V lookup: CDR1 SGHAT, CDR2 FQNNGV. The CDR3 loop spans 16 amino acids. In the naive CD8 group, cells lacked CD45RO and were positively selected for CCR7, so terminally differentiated effector memory CD45RA+ cells were left out. The sample was naive CD8+ T cells sorted from blood. The clonotype comes from a man aged 25-40 years in good health. V usage is TRBV11-2 and J usage is TRBJ1-3, with a possible D match to TRBD1 (5 bases). CDR3 DNA: TGTGCCAGCAGCTTAACTTCCCCAGGGACCGGAAACACCATATATTTT. Residues: CASSLTSPGTGNTIYF.